This section outlines one TCR beta chain sequence together with its context. PCR was performed using 60 Vbeta and 13 Jbeta primers. TCRdb's table, derived via immunoSEQ multiplex PCR, lists solely in-frame clones and lacks some. The top ten clones hold over 1.5% of a sample with about 210,000 clones, about 75% of them seen once. This CDR3 is 15 amino acids long. Germline V gene lookup returns CDR1 MNHEY and CDR2 SVGAGI. Between the trimmed V and J ends, which lost 5 bases and 6 bases, there was a span of 16 bases. This specimen belongs to a study of cytomegalovirus exposure and HLA in healthy donors. Overall study: In a previous analysis, 120 million or so unique TCR beta sequences were found from 150 million to 200 million T cells.

Sequencing was carried out using PBMCs. V is TRBV6-5 and J is TRBJ1-4, with D maybe TRBD1 (6 bases). The origin of this receptor is a male donor in good health and CMV-seronegative. The CDR3 reads CASSHPGQPYEKLFF. In DNA, the CDR3 is TGTGCCAGCAGTCACCCCGGACAGCCTTATGAAAAACTGTTTTTT.